These 4 T cell receptor beta chains were sequenced from one sample in a study of CD8 T cells in ankylosing spondylitis. TCRdb called the 5' RACE reads again in MiXCR, with one record for every CDR3 protein. This sample has approximately 540,000 distinct CDR3 sequences; approximately 12% occur once, and the top ten carry about 6.8%. No antigen is known for these receptors. Study results and limitations: A TCR beta motif of fewer than 10 highly homologous variants seemed to mark ankylosing spondylitis blood.

The sample consisted of blood, either unsorted or a sorted T cell fraction (not recorded which). The receptors were gathered from a male donor with ankylosing spondylitis.

This clonotype was counted between two and nine times. This chain connects TRBV11-3 to TRBJ2-1; possible D gene TRBD2, 6 bases. The germline V and J ends were trimmed by 1 base and 5 bases, with 12 bases remaining between them. Germline V gene lookup returns CDR1 SGHNT and CDR2 YENEEA. CDR3 length: 15 residues. For the CDR3, the DNA is TGTGCCAGCAGCTTAGCTCTAGCGAACAACAATGAGCAGTTCTTC. Translating gives CASSLALANNNEQFF.

In its sample, this clonotype was seen many times. The chain combines TRBV29-1 with TRBJ1-1, with D possibly TRBD1 on 5 matching bases. The CDR3 totals 15 residues. V was cut by 4 bases and J by 5 bases, with 20 bases left in between. Germline V lookup: CDR1 SQVTM, CDR2 ANQGSEA. The CDR3 is CSVASGQGKGTEAFF. As DNA, the CDR3 is TGCAGCGTTGCCTCCGGGCAGGGAAAGGGAACTGAAGCTTTCTTT.

This clonotype has only a few counts. The chain carries TRBV5-6 and TRBJ2-1, with no clear D. Germline V gene lookup returns CDR1 SGHDT and CDR2 YYEEEE. Trimming left V 4 bases short and J 9 bases short, with 17 bases between. This CDR3 has 14 amino acids. In nucleotides, the CDR3 is TGTGCCAGCAGCATGGACCTCCGAGGAAGTGAGCAGTTCTTC. Translating gives CASSMDLRGSEQFF.

This clonotype was observed a single time. This chain uses TRBV5-4 with TRBJ2-5; the D gene is possibly TRBD2 (7 bases). Germline CDR1 reads SGHNT; CDR2 reads YYREEE (reference sequence). The CDR3 is 15 residues long. With 4 bases removed from V and 4 bases from J, the gap between germline ends came to 17 bases. The CDR3 DNA follows: TGTGCCAGCAGCGTTGACCCCGGGGGGCGAGAGACCCAGTACTTC. Protein sequence: CASSVDPGGRETQYF.